This entry lists 6 T cell receptor beta chains sequenced from one sample in a study of cytomegalovirus exposure and HLA in healthy donors. With 60 Vbeta and 13 Jbeta primers, the PCR was carried out. Assay used: immunoSEQ multiplex PCR; TCRdb lists only in-frame clones, some missing. This sample has about 130,000 clones, with more than 70% found just once. What was sequenced was PBMCs. Source of these receptors: a young man in good health and CMV-seronegative.

The chain links TRBV9 to TRBJ2-5; a possible D gene is TRBD1 (6 bases). Trimming shortened V by 4 bases and J by 0 bases, and 10 bases separated the two germline ends. The CDR3 covers 14 residues. CDR1 and CDR2 (germline): SGDLS, YYNGEE. CDR3 nucleotides: TGTGCCAGCAGCCCGACAGGACACCAAGAGACCCAGTACTTC. Protein sequence: CASSPTGHQETQYF.

This clone appeared a few times. This sequence joins TRBV27 and TRBJ1-6; 9 bases map to TRBD1. The V and J ends lost 8 bases and 6 bases, in that order; junction bases with no gene match: 11. Germline V lookup: CDR1 MNHEY, CDR2 SMNVEV (reference sequence). The CDR3 totals 16 residues. CDR3 coding DNA: TGTGCCAGCGGCCATCCCGGGACAGGGAGTAATTCACCCCTCCACTTT. The encoded protein is CASGHPGTGSNSPLHF.

Of note for this clone: Additional DNA sequences in this sample encode the identical CDR3. The rearrangement joins TRBV10-3 to TRBJ1-2, with 8 bases matching TRBD1. This CDR3 has 14 residues. V dropped 3 bases and J dropped 2; count of bases not matched to a gene: 2. Germline V gene data show CDR1 as ENHRY and CDR2 as SYGVKD. The CDR3 spells CAISEQGVNYGYTF. CDR3 coding DNA: TGTGCCATCAGTGAACAGGGGGTGAACTATGGCTACACCTTC.

V and J are TRBV28 and TRBJ1-2; 8 bases are shared with TRBD1. The V segment lost 5 bases and the J segment 6 bases; nucleotides outside the gene matches: 5. Germline CDR1 and CDR2: MDHEN and SYDVKM. The CDR3 sequence is 13 residues long. CDR3 region: CASSQDRVDGYTF. The CDR3 bases are TGTGCCAGCAGTCAGGACAGGGTGGATGGCTACACCTTC.

The chain joins TRBV11-2 to TRBJ2-2; D gene ambiguous. CDR3 length equals 12 residues. Germline loops: CDR1 SGHAT, CDR2 FQNNGV. V was clipped by 1 base and J by 8 bases, with 5 bases between them. The CDR3 DNA reads as TGTGCCAGCAGCTTAGCTGCGGGGGAGCTGTTTTTT. Amino acid sequence: CASSLAAGELFF.

CDR3 bases: TGCGCCAGCAGCCAAGATCTCGCGACAGGGGGCTACCATGGCTACACCTTC. Translating it yields CASSQDLATGGYHGYTF. The J gene is TRBJ1-2, the V gene TRBV4-1; 10 positions agree with TRBD1. Germline lookup yields CDR1 MGHRA and CDR2 YSYEKL. The CDR3 extends over 17 amino acids. Trimming removed 0 bases from V and 6 bases from J; junction bases left unmatched: 10.